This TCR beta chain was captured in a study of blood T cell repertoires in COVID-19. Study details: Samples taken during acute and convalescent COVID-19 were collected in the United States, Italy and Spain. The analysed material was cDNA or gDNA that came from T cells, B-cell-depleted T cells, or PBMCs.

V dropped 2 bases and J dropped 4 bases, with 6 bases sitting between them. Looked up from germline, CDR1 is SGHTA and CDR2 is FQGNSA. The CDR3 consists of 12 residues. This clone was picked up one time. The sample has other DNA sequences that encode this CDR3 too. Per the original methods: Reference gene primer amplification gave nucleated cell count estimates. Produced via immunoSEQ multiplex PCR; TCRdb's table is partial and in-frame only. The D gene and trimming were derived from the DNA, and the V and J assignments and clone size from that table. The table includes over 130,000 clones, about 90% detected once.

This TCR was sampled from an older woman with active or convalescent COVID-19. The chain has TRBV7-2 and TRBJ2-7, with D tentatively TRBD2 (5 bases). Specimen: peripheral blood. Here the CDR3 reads CASSLSGYEQYF. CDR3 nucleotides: TGTGCCAGCAGCTTATCGGGGTACGAGCAGTACTTC.